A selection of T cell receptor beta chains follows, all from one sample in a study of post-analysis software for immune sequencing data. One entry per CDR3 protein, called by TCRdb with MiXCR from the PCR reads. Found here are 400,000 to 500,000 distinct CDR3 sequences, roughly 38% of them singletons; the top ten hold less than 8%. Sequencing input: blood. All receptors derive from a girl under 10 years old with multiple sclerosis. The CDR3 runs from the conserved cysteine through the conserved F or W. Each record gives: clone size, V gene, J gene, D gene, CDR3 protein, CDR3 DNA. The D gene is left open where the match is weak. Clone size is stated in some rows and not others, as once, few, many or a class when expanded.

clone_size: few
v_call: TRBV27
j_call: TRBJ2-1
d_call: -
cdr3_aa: CASTTYHGTNLYEQFF
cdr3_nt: TGTGCCAGCACCACATATCACGGAACTAATCTTTATGAGCAGTTCTTC

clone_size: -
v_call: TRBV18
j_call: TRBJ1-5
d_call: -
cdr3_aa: CASSSTGFGQPQHF
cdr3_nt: TGTGCCAGCTCATCAACAGGGTTCGGTCAGCCCCAGCATTTT

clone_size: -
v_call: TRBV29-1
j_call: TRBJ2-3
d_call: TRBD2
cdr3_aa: CSARKLAGSSTDTQYF
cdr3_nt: TGCAGCGCCAGGAAACTAGCGGGGTCTAGCACAGATACGCAGTATTTT

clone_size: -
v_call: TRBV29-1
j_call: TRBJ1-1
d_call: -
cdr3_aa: CSVQRGTGTEAFF
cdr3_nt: TGCAGCGTCCAAAGGGGGACCGGCACTGAAGCTTTCTTT

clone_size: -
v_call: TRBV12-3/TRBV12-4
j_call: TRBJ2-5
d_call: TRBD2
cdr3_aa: CASSSSGGTIQKTQYF
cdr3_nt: TGTGCCAGCAGTTCTAGCGGGGGGACGATCCAGAAGACCCAGTACTTC

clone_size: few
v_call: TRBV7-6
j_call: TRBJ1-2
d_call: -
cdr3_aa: CASSTGGLDGYTF
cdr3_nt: TGTGCCAGCAGCACGGGGGGTCTTGATGGCTACACCTTC

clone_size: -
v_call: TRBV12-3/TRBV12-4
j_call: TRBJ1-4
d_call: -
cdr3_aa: CASSFRAGSEKLFF
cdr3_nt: TGTGCCAGCAGTTTTCGGGCAGGGAGTGAAAAACTGTTTTTT

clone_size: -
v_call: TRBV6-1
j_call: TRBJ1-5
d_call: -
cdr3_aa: CASSERGGVNQPQHF
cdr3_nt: TGTGCCAGCAGTGAAAGGGGTGGAGTCAATCAGCCCCAGCATTTT

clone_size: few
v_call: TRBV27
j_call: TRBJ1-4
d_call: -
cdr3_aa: CASRWQGGEKLFF
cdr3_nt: TGTGCCAGCAGGTGGCAGGGAGGTGAAAAACTGTTTTTT

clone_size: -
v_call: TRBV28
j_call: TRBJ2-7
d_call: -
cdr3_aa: CAGSRGLGQGAAGVHEQYF
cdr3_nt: TGTGCCGGCAGTAGGGGCTTGGGACAGGGAGCAGCGGGAGTCCACGAGCAGTACTTC

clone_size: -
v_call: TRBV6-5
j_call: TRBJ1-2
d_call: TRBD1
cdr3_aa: CASSYTTLIGQGAQNGYTF
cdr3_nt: TGTGCCAGCAGTTATACAACACTTATAGGACAGGGGGCGCAGAATGGCTACACCTTC

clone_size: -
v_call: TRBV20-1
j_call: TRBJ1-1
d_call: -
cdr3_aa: CSARTEQTFEAFF
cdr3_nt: TGCAGTGCTAGAACAGAACAGACTTTTGAAGCTTTCTTT

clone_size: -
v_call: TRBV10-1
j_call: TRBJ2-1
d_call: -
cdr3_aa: CASSPTRVHEQFF
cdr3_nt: TGCGCCAGCAGCCCGACTAGAGTCCATGAGCAGTTCTTC

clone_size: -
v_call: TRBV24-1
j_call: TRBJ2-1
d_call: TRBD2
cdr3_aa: CATSDPPAGGTYNEQFF
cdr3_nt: TGTGCCACCAGTGACCCCCCAGCGGGGGGCACCTACAATGAGCAGTTCTTC

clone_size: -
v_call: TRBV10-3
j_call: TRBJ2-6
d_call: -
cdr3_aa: CAISGQESSGANVLTF
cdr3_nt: TGTGCCATCAGTGGGCAGGAGAGCTCTGGGGCCAACGTCCTGACTTTC

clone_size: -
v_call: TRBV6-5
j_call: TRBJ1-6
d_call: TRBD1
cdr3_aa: CASSLTQGQGNSPLHF
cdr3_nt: TGTGCCAGCAGCTTAACTCAGGGACAGGGGAATTCACCCCTCCACTTT

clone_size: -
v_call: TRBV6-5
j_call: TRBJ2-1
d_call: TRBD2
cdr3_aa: CASSYSQRGGGNEQFF
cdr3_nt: TGTGCCAGCAGTTACTCCCAGCGGGGGGGCGGAAATGAGCAGTTCTTC

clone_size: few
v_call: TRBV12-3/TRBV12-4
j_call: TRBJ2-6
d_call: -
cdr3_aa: CASSHIRGNVLTF
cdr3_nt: TGTGCCAGCAGTCACATTAGAGGCAACGTCCTGACTTTC

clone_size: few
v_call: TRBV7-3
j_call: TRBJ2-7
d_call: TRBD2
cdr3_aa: CASSAGLAGDEQYF
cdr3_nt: TGTGCCAGCAGCGCGGGACTAGCGGGAGACGAGCAGTACTTC

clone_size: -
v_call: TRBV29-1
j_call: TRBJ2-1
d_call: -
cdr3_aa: CSVGPGDIYNEQFF
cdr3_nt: TGCAGCGTTGGACCGGGGGATATTTACAATGAGCAGTTCTTC

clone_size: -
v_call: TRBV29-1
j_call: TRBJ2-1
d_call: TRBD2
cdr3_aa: CSVAVAGIIDEQFF
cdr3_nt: TGCAGCGTTGCGGTAGCGGGTATTATCGATGAGCAGTTCTTC

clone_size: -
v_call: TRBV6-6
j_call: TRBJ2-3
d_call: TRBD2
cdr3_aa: CASSKNLAGGFADTQYF
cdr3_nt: TGTGCCAGCAGCAAAAATTTAGCGGGAGGGTTCGCAGATACGCAGTATTTT

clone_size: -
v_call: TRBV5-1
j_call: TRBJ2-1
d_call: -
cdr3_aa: CASSPGRYNEQFF
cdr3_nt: TGCGCCAGCAGCCCGGGACGGTACAATGAGCAGTTCTTC

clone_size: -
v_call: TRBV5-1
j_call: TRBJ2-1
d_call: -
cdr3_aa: CASSHTSFNEQFF
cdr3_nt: TGCGCCAGCAGCCACACAAGCTTCAATGAGCAGTTCTTC

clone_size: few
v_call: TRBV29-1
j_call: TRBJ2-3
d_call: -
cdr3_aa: CSVVRLISTDTQYF
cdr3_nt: TGCAGCGTTGTAAGGCTAATAAGCACAGATACGCAGTATTTT

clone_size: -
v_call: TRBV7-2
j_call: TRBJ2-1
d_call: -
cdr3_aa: CASSLGEGTYNEQFF
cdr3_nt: TGTGCCAGCAGCTTAGGGGAAGGGACCTACAATGAGCAGTTCTTC

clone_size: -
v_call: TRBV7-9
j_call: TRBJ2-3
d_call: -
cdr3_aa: CASSTRDATDTQYF
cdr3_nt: TGTGCCAGCAGCACGCGGGACGCGACAGATACGCAGTATTTT

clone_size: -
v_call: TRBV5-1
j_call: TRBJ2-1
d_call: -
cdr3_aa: CASSPSWGGLSYNEQFF
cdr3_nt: TGCGCCAGCAGCCCATCCTGGGGGGGGCTCTCCTACAATGAGCAGTTCTTC

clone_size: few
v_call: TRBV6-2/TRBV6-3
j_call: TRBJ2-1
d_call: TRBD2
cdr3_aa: CASSYIMAGGPYNEQFF
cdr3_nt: TGTGCCAGCAGTTATATAATGGCGGGAGGACCCTACAATGAGCAGTTCTTC

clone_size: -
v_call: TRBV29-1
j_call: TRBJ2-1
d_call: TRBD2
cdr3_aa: CSVEGGRIPDGEQFF
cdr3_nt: TGCAGCGTTGAGGGCGGGAGGATTCCAGACGGTGAGCAGTTCTTC

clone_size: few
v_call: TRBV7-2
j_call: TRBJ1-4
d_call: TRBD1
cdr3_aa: CASSQRTGTTTNEKLFF
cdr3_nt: TGTGCCAGCAGCCAGAGGACAGGGACAACAACTAATGAAAAACTGTTTTTT

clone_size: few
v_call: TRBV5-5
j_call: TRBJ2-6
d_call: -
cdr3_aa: CASSFRHRVGANVLTF
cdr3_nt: TGTGCCAGCAGCTTTCGGCACAGGGTTGGGGCCAACGTCCTGACTTTC

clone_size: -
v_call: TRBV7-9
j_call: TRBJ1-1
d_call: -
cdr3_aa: CASSLAKVNTEAFF
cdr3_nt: TGTGCCAGCAGCTTAGCGAAAGTGAACACTGAAGCTTTCTTT

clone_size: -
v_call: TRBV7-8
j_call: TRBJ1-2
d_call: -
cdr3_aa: CASSLRRGGYTF
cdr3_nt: TGTGCCAGCAGCTTACGAAGGGGTGGCTACACCTTC

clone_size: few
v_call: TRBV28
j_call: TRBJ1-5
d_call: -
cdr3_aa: CASSFPEGYQPQHF
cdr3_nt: TGTGCCAGCAGTTTCCCTGAGGGGTATCAGCCCCAGCATTTT

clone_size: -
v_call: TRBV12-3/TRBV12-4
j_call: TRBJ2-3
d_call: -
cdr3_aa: CASTEGIDTQYF
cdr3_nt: TGTGCCAGCACCGAGGGAATAGATACGCAGTATTTT

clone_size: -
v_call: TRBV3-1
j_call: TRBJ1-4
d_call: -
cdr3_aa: CASSQDITQELTNEKLFF
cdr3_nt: TGTGCCAGCAGCCAAGATATCACGCAGGAATTGACTAATGAAAAACTGTTTTTT

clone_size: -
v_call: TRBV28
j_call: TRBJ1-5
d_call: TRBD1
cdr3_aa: CASSRFRDSYFQPQHF
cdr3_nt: TGTGCCAGCAGTCGATTCCGGGACAGCTACTTTCAACCCCAGCATTTT

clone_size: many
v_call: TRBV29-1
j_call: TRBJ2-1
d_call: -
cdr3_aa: CSVAGNEQFF
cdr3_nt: TGCAGCGTTGCCGGAAATGAGCAGTTCTTC

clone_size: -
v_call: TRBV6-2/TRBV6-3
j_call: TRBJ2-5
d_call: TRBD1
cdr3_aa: CASSYEARGRKYQETQYF
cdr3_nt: TGTGCCAGCAGTTACGAGGCCAGGGGGCGGAAGTACCAAGAGACCCAGTACTTC

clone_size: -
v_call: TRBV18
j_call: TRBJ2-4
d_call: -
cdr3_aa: CASSPRTVENIQYF
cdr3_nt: TGTGCCAGCTCACCCAGGACAGTAGAAAACATTCAGTACTTC

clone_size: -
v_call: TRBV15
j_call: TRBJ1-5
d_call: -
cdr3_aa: CATGARGGDQPQHF
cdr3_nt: TGTGCCACCGGAGCCCGGGGTGGCGATCAGCCCCAGCATTTT

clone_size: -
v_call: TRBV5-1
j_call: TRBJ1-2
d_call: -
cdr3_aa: CASSPRDTYGYTF
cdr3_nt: TGCGCCAGCAGCCCCCGGGACACCTATGGCTACACCTTC

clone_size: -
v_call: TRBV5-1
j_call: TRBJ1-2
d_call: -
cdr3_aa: CASSWTGQSNYGYTF
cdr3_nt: TGCGCCAGCAGCTGGACCGGACAGTCTAACTATGGCTACACCTTC

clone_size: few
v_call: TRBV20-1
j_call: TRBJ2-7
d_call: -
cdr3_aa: CSARGTTTWEQYF
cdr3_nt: TGCAGTGCTAGGGGGACAACTACGTGGGAGCAGTACTTC

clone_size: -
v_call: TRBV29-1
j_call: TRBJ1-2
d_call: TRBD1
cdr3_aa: CSVAGRTGQGLYGYTF
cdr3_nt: TGCAGCGTGGCGGGGCGGACAGGCCAAGGACTCTATGGCTACACCTTC

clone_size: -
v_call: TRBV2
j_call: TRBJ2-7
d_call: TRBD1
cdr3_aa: CASSELTGTAYEQYF
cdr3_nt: TGTGCCAGCAGCGAACTAACCGGGACAGCGTACGAGCAGTACTTC

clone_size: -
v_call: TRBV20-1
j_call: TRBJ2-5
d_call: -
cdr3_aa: CSARSVGTETQYF
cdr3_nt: TGCAGTGCTCGGTCGGTCGGTACGGAGACCCAGTACTTC

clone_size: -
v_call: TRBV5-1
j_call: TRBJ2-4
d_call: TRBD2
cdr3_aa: CASSDWEGLGSLAKNIQYF
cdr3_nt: TGCGCCAGCAGCGATTGGGAGGGGTTGGGGAGTCTAGCCAAAAACATTCAGTACTTC

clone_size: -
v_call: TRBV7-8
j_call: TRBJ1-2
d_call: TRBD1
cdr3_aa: CASSLQGSHGYTF
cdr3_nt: TGTGCCAGCAGCCTACAGGGGTCCCATGGCTACACCTTC

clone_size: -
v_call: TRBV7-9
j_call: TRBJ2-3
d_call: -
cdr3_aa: CASSYPTGSTDTQYF
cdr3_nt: TGTGCCAGCAGCTATCCAACGGGGTCGACAGATACGCAGTATTTT

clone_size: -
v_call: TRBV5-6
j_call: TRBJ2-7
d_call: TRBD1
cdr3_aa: CASSFRTGIGEQYF
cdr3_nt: TGTGCCAGCAGCTTCCGGACAGGGATCGGCGAGCAGTACTTC

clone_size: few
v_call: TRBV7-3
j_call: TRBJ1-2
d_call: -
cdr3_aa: CASSSLPNGAGGYTF
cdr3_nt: TGTGCCAGCAGCTCCCTCCCTAACGGGGCGGGCGGCTACACCTTC

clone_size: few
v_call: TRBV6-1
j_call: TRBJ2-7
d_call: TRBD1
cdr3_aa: CASRPLTGGWAYLRDEQYF
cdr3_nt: TGTGCCAGCAGACCCCTCACAGGGGGCTGGGCCTACCTACGCGACGAGCAGTACTTC